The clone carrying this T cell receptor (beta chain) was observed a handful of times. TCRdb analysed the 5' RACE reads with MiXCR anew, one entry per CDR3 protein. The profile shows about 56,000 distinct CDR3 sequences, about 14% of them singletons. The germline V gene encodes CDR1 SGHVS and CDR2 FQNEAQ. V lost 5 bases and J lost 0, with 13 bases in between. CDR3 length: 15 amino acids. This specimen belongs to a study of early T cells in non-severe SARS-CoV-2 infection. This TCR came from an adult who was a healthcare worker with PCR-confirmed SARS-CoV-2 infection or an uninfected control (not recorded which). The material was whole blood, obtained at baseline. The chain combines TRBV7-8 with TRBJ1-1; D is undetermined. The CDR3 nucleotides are TGTGCCAGCAGCACCAGCGGGCAGCTGAACACTGAAGCTTTCTTT. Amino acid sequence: CASSTSGQLNTEAFF.